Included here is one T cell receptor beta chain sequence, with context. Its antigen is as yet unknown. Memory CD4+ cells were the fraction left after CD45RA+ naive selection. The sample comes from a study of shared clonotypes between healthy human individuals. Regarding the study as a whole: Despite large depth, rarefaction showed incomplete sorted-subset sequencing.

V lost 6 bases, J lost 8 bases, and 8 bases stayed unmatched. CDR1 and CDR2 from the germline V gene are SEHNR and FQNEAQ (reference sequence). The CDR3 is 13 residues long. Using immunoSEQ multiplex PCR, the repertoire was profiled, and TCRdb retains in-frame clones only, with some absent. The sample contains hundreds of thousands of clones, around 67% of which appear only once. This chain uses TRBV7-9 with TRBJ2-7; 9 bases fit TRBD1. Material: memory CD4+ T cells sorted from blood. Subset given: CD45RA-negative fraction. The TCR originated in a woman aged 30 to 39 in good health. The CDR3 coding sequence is TGTGCCAGCAGGGCAAACGACAGGGGGAAGCAGTACTTC. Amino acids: CASRANDRGKQYF.